Described below is a single T cell receptor beta chain sequence and its context. Its antigen is currently not known. Per-base qualities were not stored, and no clone one base away is much larger. Libraries came from the immunoSEQ multiplex PCR assay. Rearranged TCR beta chain sequences were amplified with the hsTCRB Kit following the manufacturer's protocol. An Illumina MiSeq was used to sequence the TCRB libraries. As for the original processing: Demultiplexing, trimming and gene mapping were performed with the kit vendor's proprietary platform. Drawn from immuneACCESS, this table holds only the in-frame rearrangements with V and J called that TCRdb kept. Clones are partly lost; checked studies trace under half to an unresolved V gene and leave the rest unexplained. V and J calls and clone size are copied from that table; D and trimming were computed from the DNA. The sample table holds around 100,000 clones, of which roughly 82% were seen once. About 5.3% of the sample is held by the ten biggest clonotypes.

This specimen comes from a study of a mutant IDH1 vaccine in newly diagnosed glioma (dated by TCRdb to about 2021). Background for the entire study: Of the approximately 32 treated patients, around 60% were male and around 40% were female, and the mean age was roughly 40 years. Peripheral blood samples were drawn at six visits, namely V03 (baseline), V05, V07, V10, V12 and V13. For exploratory analyses, longitudinal TCRB deep sequencing was carried out in about two dozen treated patients wherever samples were available. Prior to enrollment, patients had been given standard therapy consisting of radiotherapy alone, temozolomide alone, or radiochemotherapy with temozolomide, with the combination given to most patients.

CDR1 and CDR2 are drawn from the germline V gene (reference sequence): LNHDA, SQIVND. The CDR3, cysteine through phenylalanine, is 15 amino acids long. The DNA shown is the 45-base CDR3, in frame from base 1. Clipping removes 6 bases from V and 7 bases from J, with 8 as the unmatched junction base count. Paper-wide results and their limitations: Selection of PBMC samples for TCRB deep sequencing was based on availability. Changes in the top peripheral T cell clonotypes picked up by TCRB sequencing did not appear to be linked to pseudoprogression. Immune responses induced by the vaccine were seen in approximately 93% of patients across multiple MHC alleles. According to the authors, sample limitations meant that analyses of patient blood samples could not be reproduced.

Read against the paper, the sample's time point label means: baseline, week 1 (first vaccination visit). Taken with the paper, the label for treatment or condition translates to: pre-vaccination baseline after standard-of-care therapy. The donors had newly diagnosed IDH1-mutant astrocytomas of WHO grade 3 or 4 that showed loss of nuclear ATRX. The samples were drawn from NOA16, a multicentre, single-arm, open-label phase I trial in Germany that tested a mutant IDH1 peptide vaccine in humans for the first time. Blood drawn at visit V03 was used as the baseline sample for immunogenicity testing. Genomic DNA for TCRB sequencing was isolated from EDTA blood with the DNeasy Blood and Tissue Kit.

The sequence is built from TRBV19 and TRBJ1-6; TRBD1 aligns with 8 central bases. This receptor was taken from a man aged 35-49 years with glioma. Some clones in this sample may be carry-over from other donors' samples. The material was PBMCs, obtained from a glioma patient treated with radiotherapy, temozolomide or both. The nucleotides read TGTGCCAGTAGGAGCGGGACAGGAGGGAATTCACCCCTCCACTTT. The resulting protein is CASRSGTGGNSPLHF.